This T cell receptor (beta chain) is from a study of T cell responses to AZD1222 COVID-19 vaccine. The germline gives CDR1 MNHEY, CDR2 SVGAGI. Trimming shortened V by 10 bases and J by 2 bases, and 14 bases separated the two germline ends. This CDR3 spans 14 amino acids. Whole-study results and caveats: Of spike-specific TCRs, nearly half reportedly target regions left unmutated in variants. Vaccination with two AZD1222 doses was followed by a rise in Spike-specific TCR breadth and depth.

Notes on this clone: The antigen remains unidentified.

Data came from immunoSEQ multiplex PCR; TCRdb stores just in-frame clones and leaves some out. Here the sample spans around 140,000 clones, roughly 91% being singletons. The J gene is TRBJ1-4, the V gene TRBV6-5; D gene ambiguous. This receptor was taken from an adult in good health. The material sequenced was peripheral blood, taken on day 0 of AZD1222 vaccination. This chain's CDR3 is CATKQTGTNEKLFF. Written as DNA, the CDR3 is TGTGCCACCAAACAAACGGGCACTAATGAAAAACTGTTTTTT.